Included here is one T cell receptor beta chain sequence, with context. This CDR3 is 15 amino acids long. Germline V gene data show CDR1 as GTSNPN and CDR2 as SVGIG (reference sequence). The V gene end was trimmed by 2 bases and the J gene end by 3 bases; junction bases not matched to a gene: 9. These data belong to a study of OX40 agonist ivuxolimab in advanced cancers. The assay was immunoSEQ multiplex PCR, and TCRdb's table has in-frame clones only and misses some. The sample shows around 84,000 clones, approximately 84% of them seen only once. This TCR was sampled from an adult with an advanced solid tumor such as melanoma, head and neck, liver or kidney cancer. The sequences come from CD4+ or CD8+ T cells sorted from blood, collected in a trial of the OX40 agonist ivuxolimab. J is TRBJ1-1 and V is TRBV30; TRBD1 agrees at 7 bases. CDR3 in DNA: TGTGCCTGGAGTTACCGGGACAGTTTTTACACTGAAGCTTTCTTT. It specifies CAWSYRDSFYTEAFF.